This is a list of T cell receptor beta chains from one sample in a study of blood T cell repertoires in COVID-19. The protocol was immunoSEQ multiplex PCR, while the TCRdb copy is restricted to in-frame clones and leaves out a portion. The sample lists around 300,000 clones, over 75% occurring once. Specimen: PBMCs or T cells enriched from blood (not recorded which). The source is a woman aged 25 to 39 who had recovered from COVID-19. The CDR3 runs from the conserved cysteine through the conserved F or W. A D gene is named only where the DNA matches it firmly. Clone size is stated in some rows and not others, as once, few, many or a class when expanded.

v_gene,d_gene,abundance,j_gene,CDR3nt,CDR3aa
TRBV11-3,TRBD1,NA,TRBJ2-2,TGTGCCAGCAGCATCCGCCAAGGACAGGGAGGTACCGGGGAGCTGTTTTTT,CASSIRQGQGGTGELFF
TRBV6-2/TRBV6-3,NA,NA,TRBJ2-3,TGTGCCAGCAGCCCTCATCGGGGGGCCGCAACAGATACGCAGTATTTT,CASSPHRGAATDTQYF
TRBV7-2,NA,NA,TRBJ1-1,TGTGCCAGCAGTTTACAGGGCAAGTCTGAAGCTTTCTTT,CASSLQGKSEAFF
TRBV7-6,NA,NA,TRBJ1-5,TGTGCCAGCAGCTTAGAGGGACACCGCAATCAGCCCCAGCATTTT,CASSLEGHRNQPQHF
TRBV3-1/TRBV3-2,TRBD1,NA,TRBJ2-5,TGTGCCAGCAGCTGGGACAGAGAGACCCAGTACTTC,CASSWDRETQYF
TRBV7-8,TRBD2,once,TRBJ2-2,TGTGCCAGCGGCGGGGGGGACGGCACCGGGGAGCTGTTTTTT,CASGGGDGTGELFF
TRBV7-9,NA,NA,TRBJ2-1,TGTGCCAGCAGCCCAACTAGCTCCTACAATGAGCAGTTCTTC,CASSPTSSYNEQFF
TRBV3-1/TRBV3-2,NA,NA,TRBJ1-1,TGTGCCTCAAGCGATAGGGAGCTGCTGGACACTGAAGCTTTCTTT,CASSDRELLDTEAFF
TRBV19,NA,NA,TRBJ2-6,TGTGCCAGTAGTATAGGGCTTAGGGGGACGGGGGCCAACGTCCTGACTTTC,CASSIGLRGTGANVLTF
TRBV5-1,TRBD1,NA,TRBJ1-3,TGCGCCAGCAGCGCCGGGACAGAGACTATCTCTGGAAACACCATATATTTT,CASSAGTETISGNTIYF
TRBV19,TRBD1,NA,TRBJ1-2,TGTGCCAGTAGTGTCGACAGGGGCGGCTACACCTTC,CASSVDRGGYTF
TRBV29-1,NA,NA,TRBJ1-2,TGCAGCGTCGGTACTGTGGGGCCCCAGTCCTATGGCTACACCTTC,CSVGTVGPQSYGYTF
TRBV4-1,TRBD1,NA,TRBJ2-5,TGCGCCAGCAGCCAAGATCAATGGGACAGCGCTTATCAAGAGACCCAGTACTTC,CASSQDQWDSAYQETQYF
TRBV4-2,NA,few,TRBJ2-2,TGTGCCAGCAGCCAAGTTGGGCAGAGCACCGGGGAGCTGTTTTTT,CASSQVGQSTGELFF
TRBV6-4,TRBD2,NA,TRBJ2-2,TGTGCCAGCAGTGACTCGAGTCCGGGGGGAACCGGGGAGCTGTTTTTT,CASSDSSPGGTGELFF
TRBV4-3,NA,NA,TRBJ2-1,TGCGCCAGCAGCCAGCTGCGACAGAGCAATGAGCAGTTCTTC,CASSQLRQSNEQFF
TRBV18,NA,NA,TRBJ2-7,TGTGCCAGCTCGCCCTCAGGGGCCTACGAGCAGTACTTC,CASSPSGAYEQYF
TRBV7-9,TRBD2,NA,TRBJ2-1,TGTGCCAGCAGCACACACCTAAGGACTAGCGGGATCTATGAGCAGTTCTTC,CASSTHLRTSGIYEQFF
TRBV19,TRBD1,NA,TRBJ1-5,TGTGCCAGTAGTATAGACCCCGGGACAGGGGCAGATCAGCCCCAGCATTTT,CASSIDPGTGADQPQHF
TRBV19,TRBD2,once,TRBJ2-3,TGTGCCAGTAGTATAGTCGGGCGGGGGGGCCAGGATACGCAGTATTTT,CASSIVGRGGQDTQYF
TRBV25-1,NA,NA,TRBJ2-7,TGTGCCAGCAGTGATGGGGCCGGATGGTACGAGCAGTACTTC,CASSDGAGWYEQYF
TRBV7-9,NA,few,TRBJ1-3,TGTGCCAGCAGCTTAGGTACAGGGACTGGAAACACCATATATTTT,CASSLGTGTGNTIYF
TRBV15,NA,NA,TRBJ1-6,TGTGCCACCAGCAAACGGACAAGTGGCTCACCCCTCCACTTT,CATSKRTSGSPLHF
TRBV24-1,NA,NA,TRBJ2-1,TGTGCCACCAGTAACAGCAAGAACTACAATGAGCAGTTCTTC,CATSNSKNYNEQFF
TRBV6-1,TRBD1,NA,TRBJ2-6,TGTGCCAGCAGTGAAGCAAGGGGGCCCGGGGCCAACGTCCTGACTTTC,CASSEARGPGANVLTF
TRBV15,NA,NA,TRBJ1-2,TGTGCCACCGGCAAAGCAGGGTCCGGCTACACCTTC,CATGKAGSGYTF
TRBV5-1,TRBD1,NA,TRBJ1-1,TGCGCCAGCAGCCCGCGACAGGGGATTAACACTGAAGCTTTCTTT,CASSPRQGINTEAFF
TRBV29-1,NA,few,TRBJ1-1,TGCAGCGTGGGTGAAGGGCGGGCTGAAGCTTTCTTT,CSVGEGRAEAFF
TRBV28,NA,NA,TRBJ1-5,TGTGCCAGCAACGCGGGGGCACGGCAGCCCCAGCATTTT,CASNAGARQPQHF
TRBV15,NA,once,TRBJ1-3,TGTGCCACCAGCAGAGACAGGGGCCCAGGAAACACCATATATTTT,CATSRDRGPGNTIYF
TRBV7-2,TRBD2,NA,TRBJ2-1,TGTGCCAGCAGCTTAGGTCGGGAGGGCGAGCAGTTCTTC,CASSLGREGEQFF
TRBV18,TRBD1,NA,TRBJ1-1,TGTGCCAGCTCACAAGAACAGGGGGCGTACACTGAAGCTTTCTTT,CASSQEQGAYTEAFF
TRBV5-6,TRBD1,NA,TRBJ1-2,TGTGCCAGCAGCCCGGGGGACAGGGTAAACTATGGCTACACCTTC,CASSPGDRVNYGYTF
TRBV19,TRBD1,NA,TRBJ2-3,TGTGCCAGTAGTATTGAGGGAGACAGGGTAATAGATACGCAGTATTTT,CASSIEGDRVIDTQYF
TRBV9,NA,NA,TRBJ1-3,TGTGCCAGCAGCACGCCCGGCGGGGCTGGAAACACCATATATTTT,CASSTPGGAGNTIYF
TRBV2,NA,NA,TRBJ2-3,TGTGCCAGCAGTGAATCGCGCAGGCTGAGCACAGATACGCAGTATTTT,CASSESRRLSTDTQYF
TRBV29-1,TRBD1,NA,TRBJ1-2,TGCAGCGTATCAGGGGGCGCGGGCTATGGCTACACCTTC,CSVSGGAGYGYTF
TRBV27,NA,NA,TRBJ2-1,TGTGCCAGCAGTCTCACCCGGGCGGGCCTAAATGAGCAGTTCTTC,CASSLTRAGLNEQFF
TRBV24-1,NA,NA,TRBJ1-2,TGTGCCACCAGCGAGGACAGCTACTATGGCTACACCTTC,CATSEDSYYGYTF
TRBV5-6,NA,few,TRBJ1-2,TGTGCCAGCAGCCGTGGACGGGGGAGCTATGGCTACACCTTC,CASSRGRGSYGYTF
TRBV19,NA,once,TRBJ1-1,TGTGCCAGTAGTGCCAATCGGGTACTGAACACTGAAGCTTTCTTT,CASSANRVLNTEAFF
TRBV7-2,TRBD1,NA,TRBJ1-4,TGTGCCAGCAGCTTAGGCCGGGACAGGAAGCCAGGCTGGGGAAAACTGTTTTTT,CASSLGRDRKPGWGKLFF
TRBV5-1,TRBD1,NA,TRBJ1-2,TGCGCCAGCAGCTTGGGGGGACAGGGGACTAACTATGGCTACACCTTC,CASSLGGQGTNYGYTF
TRBV20-1,NA,NA,TRBJ2-1,TGCAGTGCTAGGGCAAATGAGCAGTTCTTC,CSARANEQFF
TRBV11-1,NA,NA,TRBJ2-7,TGTGCCAGCAGCCGGACTGGAAGCTCCTACGAGCAGTACTTC,CASSRTGSSYEQYF
TRBV4-2,TRBD1,NA,TRBJ1-4,TGTGCCAGCAGCCAAGCCCTGGGACAGATACATGAAAAACTGTTTTTT,CASSQALGQIHEKLFF
TRBV11-2,NA,NA,TRBJ2-5,TGTGCCAGCAGCTCCGGGGGTCAGGAGGGGGAGACCCAGTACTTC,CASSSGGQEGETQYF
TRBV5-6,NA,NA,TRBJ2-7,TGTGCCAGCAGCTATGGGTCGGGCTCCTACGAGCAGTACTTC,CASSYGSGSYEQYF
TRBV6-2/TRBV6-3,NA,NA,TRBJ1-1,TGTGCCAGCAGTTACCGGTCGAACACTGAAGCTTTCTTT,CASSYRSNTEAFF
TRBV19,NA,NA,TRBJ1-2,TGTGCCAGTAGTATAAGGAGCCGTCCCCTCAGAGGGATCTATGGCTACACCTTC,CASSIRSRPLRGIYGYTF
TRBV19,NA,few,TRBJ1-1,TGTGCCAGTAGCCGCCAACAGAACACTGAAGCTTTCTTT,CASSRQQNTEAFF
TRBV5-1,TRBD1,few,TRBJ1-3,TGCGCCAGCAGCACGGACAGGAGCCGAAACACCATATATTTT,CASSTDRSRNTIYF
TRBV27,TRBD1,once,TRBJ2-1,TGTGCCAGCAGTTTATCTGTGACAGGGGATGAGCAGTTCTTC,CASSLSVTGDEQFF
TRBV5-1,TRBD1,NA,TRBJ1-2,TGCGCCAGCAGCTTAGGGACAGACTATGGCTACACCTTC,CASSLGTDYGYTF
TRBV4-1,TRBD2,NA,TRBJ2-3,TGCGCCAGCAGCCCCCGGGGTAGCGGGGACACAGATACGCAGTATTTT,CASSPRGSGDTDTQYF
TRBV30,TRBD2,NA,TRBJ2-3,TGTGCCTGGAGTCGGACTAGCGGGGGAACAGATACGCAGTATTTT,CAWSRTSGGTDTQYF
TRBV7-2,NA,NA,TRBJ2-7,TGTGCCAGCAGCTTAGGGGGGGGACATGGAACCTACGAGCAGTACTTC,CASSLGGGHGTYEQYF
TRBV18,NA,NA,TRBJ2-6,TGTGCCAGCTCACCGACACATTTAGGAGGGGCCAACGTCCTGACTTTC,CASSPTHLGGANVLTF
TRBV9,NA,NA,TRBJ1-1,TGTGCCAGCAGCGGGGGATTAACAGGGTATACTGAAGCTTTCTTT,CASSGGLTGYTEAFF